These 18 T cell receptor beta chains came from one sample sequenced in a study of shared clonotypes between healthy human individuals. Clones were sequenced by immunoSEQ multiplex PCR, and TCRdb holds only the in-frame ones, with some missing. The data contain 1,500,000 or so clones, about 96% of them singletons. Sequencing used naive CD4+ T cells sorted from blood. Subset in this sample: CD45RA+ positively selected. The receptor source for this set is a man younger than 40 in good health.

This chain joins TRBV10-3 and TRBJ2-7; 10 bases match TRBD2. The CDR3 covers 14 residues. Germline CDR1 and CDR2: ENHRY and SYGVKD. Trimming at V came to 6 bases and at J to 6 bases, leaving 8 bases not matched to a gene. CDR3 in amino acids: CAIRVASGSSEQYF. The CDR3 nucleotides are TGTGCCATCAGGGTGGCTAGCGGGAGTAGCGAGCAGTACTTC.

Regarding this clone: Other DNA sequences within the sample encode an identical CDR3. CDR3 sequence: CASRGDSYEQYF. DNA for the CDR3: TGTGCCAGTAGAGGGGACTCCTACGAGCAGTACTTC. This chain uses TRBV19 with TRBJ2-7; tentative D call: TRBD1 (5 bases). Trimming cost V 6 bases and J 0 bases, with 6 bases left between them. This CDR3 is built from 12 residues. Germline V lookup: CDR1 LNHDA, CDR2 SQIVND (reference sequence).

In the case of this clone: The sample holds other DNA sequences that translate to the same CDR3. The chain uses TRBV11-2 and TRBJ2-3; D gene uncertain. The CDR3 runs to 12 residues. Trimming removed 3 bases from V and 3 bases from J, with 4 bases in between. Looked up from germline, CDR1 is SGHAT and CDR2 is FQNNGV. Here the CDR3 reads CASSLGTDTQYF. In DNA form, the CDR3 reads TGTGCCAGCAGCTTGGGGACAGATACGCAGTATTTT.

The chain joins TRBV29-1 to TRBJ2-3; TRBD1 aligns across 8 bases. The CDR3 covers 16 residues. The J segment lost 4 bases and the V segment lost 5 bases, leaving 14 bases of the junction unmatched. CDR1 and CDR2 from the germline V gene are SQVTM and ANQGSEA. The CDR3 coding sequence is TGCAGCGTTCCTCTCCGACAGGGGAGTGCGTCAGATACGCAGTATTTT. Residues: CSVPLRQGSASDTQYF.

This clone showed up just once. The V and J genes are TRBV7-2 and TRBJ1-2; weak D call: TRBD1 (5 bases). CDR3 length: 13 residues. The V gene lost 4 bases and the J gene lost 4 bases, with 10 bases spanning the gap. Germline V gene sequence: CDR1 SGHTA, CDR2 FQGNSA. The CDR3 bases are TGTGCCAGCAGCTCCCGACAGCCCTATGGCTACACCTTC. Translation: CASSSRQPYGYTF.

The DNA of the CDR3 is TGTGCCAGCAGTACCCGGACTAACACCGGGGAGCTGTTTTTT. Protein: CASSTRTNTGELFF. This chain connects TRBV2 to TRBJ2-2; a weak D match, TRBD2 (5 bases). This CDR3 has 14 residues. Germline CDR1 and CDR2: SNHLY and FYNNEI. V was pared by 5 bases and J by 2 bases, with 9 bases between.

This rearrangement joins TRBV27 to TRBJ1-1; 10 bases match TRBD1. Germline CDR1 reads MNHEY; CDR2 reads SMNVEV (reference sequence). The CDR3 sequence is 18 residues long. J gave up 3 bases and V 5 bases, and 15 bases lay outside the gene matches. Here the CDR3 DNA reads TGTGCCAGCAGTCACGCCCGACAGGGGGCACAGTGGGACACTGAAGCTTTCTTT. Translated, it gives CASSHARQGAQWDTEAFF.

This chain connects TRBV2 to TRBJ1-3; D is uncertain. The CDR3 is 15 residues long. The germline V gene has CDR1 SNHLY and CDR2 FYNNEI. Trimming stripped 4 bases from V and 1 base from J, with 11 bases between. For the CDR3, the DNA is TGTGCCAGCAGTGTGGCCAGACCTTCTGGAAACACCATATATTTT. Translating gives CASSVARPSGNTIYF.

This clone was seen once. V is TRBV27 and J is TRBJ2-6; 7 nucleotides agree with TRBD1. The V gene end was trimmed by 4 bases and the J gene end by 4 bases; junction bases not matched to a gene: 7. There are 16 residues in the CDR3. The V gene's germline CDR1 is MNHEY and CDR2 SMNVEV (reference sequence). Written as DNA, the CDR3 is TGTGCCAGCAGTTCCAAGGGGGCGTCGGGGGCCAACGTCCTGACTTTC. Its protein product is CASSSKGASGANVLTF.

V usage is TRBV9 and J usage is TRBJ2-1, with 7 bases fitting TRBD1. This CDR3 has 14 residues. Germline V lookup: CDR1 SGDLS, CDR2 YYNGEE. V lost 4 bases and J lost 5; bases outside the gene matches: 6. The DNA of the CDR3 is TGTGCCAGCAGCCAAGGGGGCAGGCACAATGAGCAGTTCTTC. Translating it yields CASSQGGRHNEQFF.

In DNA form, the CDR3 reads TGCGCCAGCAGTCAGGCTCCCCAGGGGGGTTCTGGCTACACCTTC. Translated, it gives CASSQAPQGGSGYTF. The rearrangement uses TRBV10-2 and TRBJ1-2; 7 bases are a match to TRBD1. J was trimmed by 7 bases and V by 5 bases; bases with no gene match: 13. Germline V gene data show CDR1 as WSHSY and CDR2 as SAAADI. There are 15 residues in the CDR3.

The chain is built from TRBV5-1 and TRBJ2-7; D perhaps matches TRBD1 (6 bases). Germline CDR1 reads SGHRS; CDR2 reads YFSETQ. V was shortened by 4 bases and J by 3 bases, with 20 bases between the two germline ends. The CDR3 runs 16 residues. The DNA of the CDR3 is TGCGCCAGCAGCCTGGCCGGGACACCTACCTACTACGAGCAGTACTTC. Translation gives CASSLAGTPTYYEQYF. Supplemented by reference TRBV5-1 and TRBJ2-7, the full variable domain reads KAGVTQTPRYLIKTRGQQVTLSCSPISGHRSVSWYQQTPGQGLQFLFEYFSETQRNKGNFPGRFSGRQFSNSRSEMNVSTLELGDSALYLCASSLAGTPTYYEQYFGPGTRLTVT.

The chain couples TRBV30 to TRBJ1-6; D not resolved. V lost 2 bases and J lost 4, with 15 bases in between. This CDR3 is built from 16 residues. The germline V gene has CDR1 GTSNPN and CDR2 SVGIG (reference sequence). This chain's CDR3 is CAWSFRSGRYNSPLHF. As DNA, the CDR3 is TGTGCCTGGAGTTTCCGGAGTGGCAGGTATAATTCACCCCTCCACTTT.

This chain uses TRBV10-1 with TRBJ2-2; D is unclear. V was cut by 3 bases and J by 7 bases, with 12 bases left in between. From germline, CDR1 is WNHNN and CDR2 SYGVQD (reference sequence). CDR3 length equals 14 residues. The CDR3 DNA reads TGCGCCAGCAGTGAAGTAGAAGGACGCGGGGAGCTGTTTTTT. Amino acids: CASSEVEGRGELFF.

V and J are TRBV19 and TRBJ1-2, with 8 nucleotides matching TRBD1. The CDR3 has 15 amino acids. V shed 8 bases and J 6 bases; nucleotides not matched to a gene: 14. The V gene's germline CDR1 is LNHDA and CDR2 SQIVND (reference sequence). Here the CDR3 reads CASFDAGGPVDGYTF. The CDR3, as DNA: TGTGCCAGTTTCGATGCAGGGGGCCCCGTTGATGGCTACACCTTC.

This rearrangement joins TRBV29-1 to TRBJ2-3; weak D call: TRBD1 (7 bases). The CDR3 covers 13 residues. Trimming left V 4 bases short and J 5 bases short, with 13 bases between. Germline V gene sequence: CDR1 SQVTM, CDR2 ANQGSEA. The CDR3 protein is CSVVTGEVDTQYF. The CDR3 DNA is TGCAGCGTTGTCACAGGGGAGGTAGATACGCAGTATTTT.

The chain recombines TRBV7-6 with TRBJ2-7; 9 bases line up with TRBD1. The trim removed 5 bases at V and 4 bases at J, leaving 6 bases unmatched. This CDR3 contains 14 residues. The germline V gene encodes CDR1 SGHVS and CDR2 FNYEAQ. The CDR3 nucleotides read TGTGCCAGCAGCCAGACGGACAGGGGATACGAGCAGTACTTC. Protein sequence: CASSQTDRGYEQYF.

V gene TRBV10-1 combines with J gene TRBJ1-1, with D unresolved. The CDR3 has 13 amino acids. Germline lookup yields CDR1 WNHNN and CDR2 SYGVQD (reference sequence). V lost 6 bases, J lost 1 base, and 9 bases lay in between. The CDR3 nucleotides read TGCGCCAGCAGCATAAAGAGGAACACTGAAGCTTTCTTT. Translating gives CASSIKRNTEAFF.